The 26 T cell receptor beta chains listed next were all sequenced from one sample in a study of blood T cells in healthy people across ages. For the second PCR, which ran for about 6 to 11 cycles, a sample-barcoded 5' primer and a J-beta primer mix were used. TCRdb re-called the 5' RACE reads through MiXCR, storing one row per CDR3 protein. In the table there are some 1.5 million distinct CDR3 sequences, roughly 27% of which are singletons. The sample was blood. Source of these receptors: a woman in her twenties or thirties in good health.

This clonotype was seen only a few times. The rearrangement joins TRBV28 to TRBJ2-7; maybe TRBD2 (6 bases). Deletions cut 3 bases from V and 1 base from J, with 10 bases between. CDR1 is MDHEN and CDR2 is SYDVKM in the germline V gene. The CDR3 is 14 residues long. The CDR3 protein is CASSFFAGSYEQYF. The CDR3 bases are TGTGCCAGCAGTTTCTTTGCGGGGTCCTACGAGCAGTACTTC.

This clonotype showed up many times. The J gene is TRBJ2-1, the V gene TRBV4-3; tentatively, D is TRBD2 (5 bases). The CDR3 consists of 12 residues. V was clipped by 2 bases and J by 8 bases, with 7 bases between them. CDR1 is LGHNA and CDR2 is YSLEER in the germline V gene. The CDR3 reads CASSQSSDEQFF. As DNA, the CDR3 is TGCGCCAGCAGCCAAAGTAGCGATGAGCAGTTCTTC.

This clonotype was detected many times. V is TRBV5-1 and J is TRBJ2-1; D perhaps matches TRBD1 (5 bases). The length of the CDR3 is 13 residues. The germline V gene has CDR1 SGHRS and CDR2 YFSETQ. The ends were cut back, 4 bases at V and 6 bases at J, with 11 bases in the middle. CDR3: CASSTWTTNEQFF. The DNA of the CDR3 is TGCGCCAGCAGCACCTGGACAACCAATGAGCAGTTCTTC. The full variable domain, its missing parts supplied by reference TRBV5-1 and TRBJ2-1, is KAGVTQTPRYLIKTRGQQVTLSCSPISGHRSVSWYQQTPGQGLQFLFEYFSETQRNKGNFPGRFSGRQFSNSRSEMNVSTLELGDSALYLCASSTWTTNEQFFGPGTRLTVL.

This chain connects TRBV29-1 to TRBJ1-2, with 7 bases that match TRBD1. J lost 8 bases, V lost 5 bases, and 8 bases had no gene match. Germline V gene data show CDR1 as SQVTM and CDR2 as ANQGSEA. The CDR3 is made up of 12 amino acids. The CDR3 protein is CSVQEGAGGYTF. For the CDR3, the DNA is TGCAGCGTTCAGGAGGGGGCGGGAGGCTACACCTTC.

J is TRBJ2-7 and V is TRBV14, with 7 bases aligning to TRBD1. V shed 3 bases and J 3 bases; nucleotides not matched to a gene: 8. The CDR3 runs to 15 residues. In germline, CDR1 is SGHDN, CDR2 FVKESK. The CDR3, as DNA: TGTGCCAGCAGCCAGGATCCGGGACAGATCTACGAGCAGTACTTC. It translates to CASSQDPGQIYEQYF. The full variable domain, completed using reference TRBV14 and TRBJ2-7, is EAGVTQFPSHSVIEKGQTVTLRCDPISGHDNLYWYRRVMGKEIKFLLHFVKESKQDESGMPNNRFLAERTGGTYSTLKVQPAELEDSGVYFCASSQDPGQIYEQYFGPGTRLTVT.

This clonotype was recorded many times. The chain links TRBV5-1 to TRBJ2-7; 14 nucleotides align to TRBD2. This CDR3 contains 16 residues. V shed 4 bases, J shed 3 bases, and the junction held 6 bases outside the gene matches. Germline loops: CDR1 SGHRS, CDR2 YFSETQ. As DNA, the CDR3 is TGCGCCAGCAGCCAGGGACTAGCGGGGGATATCTACGAGCAGTACTTC. Translation gives CASSQGLAGDIYEQYF.

This clonotype was recorded at least ten times. The rearrangement uses TRBV27 and TRBJ2-7; D remains unclear. The CDR3 has 14 amino acids. Looked up from germline, CDR1 is MNHEY and CDR2 is SMNVEV (reference sequence). The germline V and J ends were trimmed by 1 base and 5 bases, with 12 bases remaining between them. The CDR3 protein is CASSLYRQADEQYF. DNA for the CDR3: TGTGCCAGCAGTTTATACCGGCAGGCAGACGAGCAGTACTTC.

This clonotype showed up many times. The chain links TRBV4-1 to TRBJ2-1; TRBD2 matches 8 bases. The CDR3 loop spans 18 amino acids. Trimming at V came to 2 bases and at J to 7 bases, leaving 16 bases not matched to a gene. CDR1 is MGHRA and CDR2 is YSYEKL in the germline V gene. The CDR3 region has the DNA TGCGCCAGCAGCCAAACCTTCAGGGTACGGGAGGGCGAGAATGAGCAGTTCTTC. Translated: CASSQTFRVREGENEQFF.

Only a few counts were recorded for this clonotype. The rearrangement joins TRBV20-1 to TRBJ2-7; the D gene is possibly TRBD1 (8 bases). The CDR3 length is 15 residues. The V end was cut by 3 bases, the J end by 5 bases, with 20 bases between. CDR1 is DFQATT and CDR2 is SNEGSKA in the germline V gene (reference sequence). The CDR3 is CSASWAQQGGNEQYF. CDR3 bases: TGCAGTGCTAGTTGGGCCCAACAGGGGGGGAACGAGCAGTACTTC.

The chain couples TRBV7-2 to TRBJ2-1; D is unclear. Germline-derived CDR1 and CDR2 are SGHTA and FQGNSA. Trimming cost V 5 bases and J 6 bases, with 8 bases left between them. CDR3 length: 12 amino acids. The CDR3 reads CASSGYGNEQFF. The CDR3 bases are TGTGCCAGCAGCGGGTACGGCAATGAGCAGTTCTTC. The complete variable domain, with remaining parts taken from reference TRBV7-2 and TRBJ2-1, reads GAGVSQSPSNKVTEKGKDVELRCDPISGHTALYWYRQSLGQGLEFLIYFQGNSAPDKSGLPSDRFSAERTGGSVSTLTIQRTQQEDSAVYLCASSGYGNEQFFGPGTRLTVL.

V and J are TRBV7-9 and TRBJ1-2, with 8 bases fitting TRBD1. V gave up 5 bases and J gave up 7 bases; unmatched junction bases: 6. The CDR3 consists of 13 residues. Per germline, CDR1 SEHNR and CDR2 FQNEAQ (reference sequence). The CDR3 region is CASSPRTGIGYTF. The CDR3 coding sequence is TGTGCCAGCAGCCCTCGGACAGGGATTGGCTACACCTTC.

In this sample, this clonotype turned up a few times. This chain uses TRBV10-2 with TRBJ1-1; D uncertain. Germline V lookup: CDR1 WSHSY, CDR2 SAAADI. The CDR3 is 13 amino acids. Trimming pared 4 bases from V and 4 bases from J, leaving 10 bases between. The CDR3 DNA follows: TGCGCCAGCAGTGGGGCGGTGGGCACTGAAGCTTTCTTT. Its protein is CASSGAVGTEAFF.

This clonotype appeared many times. The chain joins TRBV7-2 to TRBJ2-7; D might be TRBD2 (6 bases). The CDR3 has 14 residues. V lost 5 bases to trimming and J lost 2 bases, with 13 bases between them. Per germline, CDR1 SGHTA and CDR2 FQGNSA. The CDR3 here is CASSLGLPPYEQYF. The CDR3 DNA reads as TGTGCCAGCAGCCTGGGACTGCCTCCCTACGAGCAGTACTTC.

Many counts were recorded for this clonotype. The V call is TRBV7-6, the J call TRBJ2-2; D unclear. The CDR3 is 15 residues long. Germline V gene lookup returns CDR1 SGHVS and CDR2 FNYEAQ. V was pared by 2 bases and J by 0 bases, with 7 bases between. Written as DNA, the CDR3 is TGTGCCAGCAGCTTACGGGCGGCGAACACCGGGGAGCTGTTTTTT. Amino acids: CASSLRAANTGELFF.

This clonotype was found a few times. The chain has TRBV4-3 and TRBJ2-1; D tentatively fits TRBD1 or TRBD2 (5 bases each). This CDR3 contains 16 residues. Germline values: CDR1 LGHNA, CDR2 YSLEER. V was clipped by 0 bases and J by 7 bases, with 16 bases between them. The CDR3 protein is CASSQDLRERGNEQFF. CDR3 bases: TGCGCCAGCAGCCAAGATTTGAGGGAGAGGGGAAATGAGCAGTTCTTC.

The chain is built from TRBV7-2 and TRBJ2-1; 11 nucleotides match TRBD2. This CDR3 is 16 amino acids long. Germline V gene data show CDR1 as SGHTA and CDR2 as FQGNSA. With 5 bases clipped from V and 2 bases from J, the junction kept 5 bases outside the gene matches. CDR3 nucleotide sequence: TGTGCCAGCAGCCTTAGCGGGGGGGCCACCTACAATGAGCAGTTCTTC. Translating gives CASSLSGGATYNEQFF.

As to this clonotype: This clone may be a read error of a much larger clone one base away. V and J are TRBV5-1 and TRBJ2-1; D is possibly TRBD2 (6 bases). The CDR3 contains 15 residues. CDR1 SGHRS and CDR2 YFSETQ come from the germline V gene. V lost 1 base and J lost 8, with 16 bases in between. Here the CDR3 DNA reads TGCGCCAGCAGCTTGTCCAGGGACTTTGCTTATGAGCAGTTCTTC. Its translation is CASSLSRDFAYEQFF.

This clonotype has at least ten counts. The J gene is TRBJ2-1, the V gene TRBV12-3 or TRBV12-4; 16 nucleotides align to TRBD2. Trimming at V came to 0 bases and at J to 9 bases, leaving 2 bases not matched to a gene. The CDR3 consists of 16 residues. The CDR3 coding sequence is TGTGCCAGCAGTTTAGCGGGGACTAGCGGGAGGGTTGAGCAGTTCTTC. Its protein is CASSLAGTSGRVEQFF.

This clonotype has just a few counts. The rearrangement links TRBV12-3 or TRBV12-4 to TRBJ2-1; 11 bases are a match to TRBD1. The junction had 5 bases not matched to a gene; V was cut back by 4 bases and J by 0 bases. The CDR3 contains 17 residues. The CDR3 spells CASSSDRGRFSYNEQFF. The CDR3 region has the DNA TGTGCCAGCAGTTCGGACAGGGGGCGGTTCTCCTACAATGAGCAGTTCTTC.

The J gene is TRBJ1-3, the V gene TRBV30; D perhaps matches TRBD1 (6 bases). Trimming shortened V by 5 bases and J by 1 base, and 9 bases separated the two germline ends. Germline lookup yields CDR1 GTSNPN and CDR2 SVGIG (reference sequence). The CDR3 sequence is 13 residues long. This CDR3 is CAWGQPSGNTIYF. The DNA of the CDR3 is TGTGCCTGGGGACAGCCTTCTGGAAACACCATATATTTT.

Concerning this clonotype: Germline and junction disagree at one end, which may indicate a read error. The V gene is TRBV5-6, the J gene TRBJ1-6, with D possibly being TRBD1 (6 bases). The CDR3 has 18 residues. The germline V gene encodes CDR1 SGHDT and CDR2 YYEEEE. CDR3 amino acids: CASSSSLKTGSHNSPLHF. CDR3 coding DNA: TGTGCCAGCAGCTCGAGCTTGAAGACAGGCTCCCATAATTCACCCCTCCACTTT.

This chain uses TRBV18 with TRBJ2-1; D remains unclear. Germline CDR1 and CDR2: KGHSH and LQKENI. Trimming pared 2 bases from V and 0 bases from J, leaving 17 bases between. There are 18 residues in the CDR3. The DNA for the CDR3 is TGTGCCAGCTCACCATCCCGCGGTTCCAGAAGCTCCTACAATGAGCAGTTCTTC. This codes for CASSPSRGSRSSYNEQFF.

The chain links TRBV7-9 to TRBJ1-4; D possibly corresponds to TRBD1 (6 bases). In germline, CDR1 is SEHNR, CDR2 FQNEAQ (reference sequence). CDR3 size: 16 residues. V lost 5 bases and J 8 bases, leaving 21 bases between the germline ends. The CDR3 DNA follows: TGTGCCAGCAGCGAAAGGAATCAGGGGCCCTGGGAAAAACTGTTTTTT. This sequence encodes CASSERNQGPWEKLFF.

This clonotype was observed a single time. V and J are TRBV10-3 and TRBJ1-1; no clear D gene. The germline V and J ends were trimmed by 0 bases and 4 bases, with 6 bases remaining between them. Germline assignment: CDR1 ENHRY and CDR2 SYGVKD. The CDR3 is 13 residues long. The CDR3 sequence is CAISESAGTEAFF. The CDR3 region has the DNA TGTGCCATCAGTGAGTCGGCTGGCACTGAAGCTTTCTTT.

This clonotype was counted a few times. Compared with germline, one end of the junction differs, possibly owing to a read error. The chain couples TRBV12-3 or TRBV12-4 to TRBJ1-4; a weak D match, TRBD1 (5 bases). The CDR3 totals 14 residues. In DNA form, the CDR3 reads TGTGCCAGCAGTCGAGGGGCAACTAATGAAAAACCGTTTTTT. Its protein product is CASSRGATNEKPFF.

This chain uses TRBV20-1 with TRBJ1-6; 8 bases agree with TRBD1. The CDR3 is made up of 15 amino acids. Germline trimming cut 1 base from V and 7 bases from J; bases unmatched to any gene: 6. CDR1 is DFQATT, CDR2 SNEGSKA, per germline (reference sequence). This CDR3 reads CSARAEQGANSPLHF. DNA for the CDR3: TGCAGTGCTAGAGCTGAGCAGGGGGCAAATTCACCCCTCCACTTT.